This T cell receptor (beta chain) was identified during a study of regulatory T cells in long-lasting Graves disease. Specified time point: newly diagnosed GD, antithyroid drugs for less than 3 months. After RNA was extracted from PBMCs, the TCR library was made from it. Building of the TCR beta libraries involved iRepertoire HTBI primers and Arm-PCR of CDR3 regions. TCRdb reanalysed the multiplex PCR reads using MiXCR and keeps one entry per CDR3 protein. The data show 500,000 to 700,000 distinct CDR3 sequences, less than 20% seen once. The CDR3 contains 17 residues. V shed 7 bases and J 7 bases; nucleotides not matched to a gene: 18. The germline gives CDR1 LNHDA, CDR2 SQIVND (reference sequence). These data also formed part of another study, on T cells in Graves' hyperthyroidism and ophthalmopathy. That source reports: Exclusion followed for patients with uncontrolled infection, other autoimmune disease, pregnancy or lactation. Ophthalmopathy was distinguished from stable hyperthyroidism by 13 V-J signatures.

The chain recombines TRBV19 with TRBJ2-1, with 8 bases aligning to TRBD2. The sequencing here drew on peripheral blood mononuclear cells (PBMCs), taken at new diagnosis, from a patient treated with antithyroid drugs. This clonotype originated in a woman younger than 45 with Graves disease. The CDR3 reads CASNDWETGLGANEQFF. The CDR3 DNA follows: TGTGCCAGTAACGATTGGGAAACGGGACTAGGGGCAAATGAGCAGTTCTTC. Drawing the rest from reference TRBV19 and TRBJ2-1, the complete variable domain is DGGITQSPKYLFRKEGQNVTLSCEQNLNHDAMYWYRQDPGQGLRLIYYSQIVNDFQKGDIAEGYSVSREKKESFPLTVTSAQKNPTAFYLCASNDWETGLGANEQFFGPGTRLTVL.